What follows are 18 T cell receptor beta chains derived from one specimen sequenced in a study of T cells in women clearing cervical HPV infection (dated by TCRdb to between 2017 and 2018). Receptors were amplified or captured by the immunoSEQ multiplex PCR assay. TCRdb retrieved this table from immuneACCESS and kept in-frame rearrangements only. Not all clones are present; in checked studies, unresolved V genes account for under half, and no reason is known for the remainder. The sample table includes some 31,000 clones. The top ten clonotypes cover roughly 1.5% of the sample. Sequencing input: blood buffy coat. The receptors here all came from a woman between 18 and 70 years old with a cervical HPV16 infection that either progressed to CIN3+ or cleared (not recorded which).

A word on this clone: The read comes to an end 3 residues before the CDR3 does, leaving the germline J gene to fill in the end. This CDR3 is also generated by other DNA sequences in the sample. V usage is TRBV5-1 and J usage is TRBJ2-7; 11 nucleotides match TRBD2. In germline, CDR1 is SGHRS, CDR2 YFSETQ. The CDR3 runs 15 residues. Losses at the gene ends were 5 bases for V and 2 bases for J; bases not matched to a gene: 6. The CDR3 is CASRSGTSGTYEQYF. CDR3 DNA, as far as it was read: TGCGCCAGCAGGTCCGGGACTAGCGGAACCTACGAG.

In regard to this clone: The CDR3 end lies 3 residues beyond the end of the read and is filled in from the germline J gene. Other DNA variants within this sample encode the same CDR3. The chain joins TRBV7-2 to TRBJ1-3, with unresolved D. Trimming removed 4 bases at V and 0 bases at J, with 7 bases between. The CDR3 length is 14 residues. In germline, CDR1 is SGHTA, CDR2 FQGNSA. The CDR3 bases that were read are TGTGCCAGCAGCTCCCGCGGCTCTGGAAACACC. It is translated as CASSSRGSGNT. The complete CDR3 reads CASSSRGSGNTIYF. The whole variable domain, filled in from reference TRBV7-2 and TRBJ1-3, reads GAGVSQSPSNKVTEKGKDVELRCDPISGHTALYWYRQSLGQGLEFLIYFQGNSAPDKSGLPSDRFSAERTGGSVSTLTIQRTQQEDSAVYLCASSSRGSGNTIYFGEGSWLTVV.

The CDR3 spells CASSEAEGVKPQHF. The CDR3 DNA, read in part, is TGTGCCAGCAGTGAAGCCGAGGGTGTAAAGCCC. The gene calls are TRBV6-1 and TRBJ1-5; D is ambiguous. The read terminates 3 residues before the CDR3 end, so the remaining end is supplied by the germline J gene. V was trimmed by 0 bases and J by 8 bases, leaving 11 bases between them. The CDR3 runs 14 residues. CDR1 and CDR2 from the germline V gene are MNHNS and SASEGT.

As regards this clone: The missing CDR3 end, 3 residues past where the read stops, is filled in from the germline J gene. This chain links TRBV18 with TRBJ1-2, with D possibly TRBD1 on 5 matching bases. There are 15 residues in the CDR3. The V gene's germline CDR1 is KGHSH and CDR2 LQKENI. The DNA read from the CDR3 is TGTGCCAGCTCACTTACTAGCGGGGGAAGCTACGAC. It translates to CASSLTSGGSYD. The entire CDR3 protein reads CASSLTSGGSYDYTF.

Concerning this clone: The read stops 3 residues short of the end of the CDR3; the missing end is completed from the germline J gene. The chain has TRBV10-1 and TRBJ2-2; the D gene is possibly TRBD2 (6 bases). This CDR3 comprises 14 residues. Germline CDR1 WNHNN, CDR2 SYGVQD (reference sequence). Trimming shortened V by 5 bases and J by 3 bases, and 10 bases separated the two germline ends. CDR3: CASSRGGDTGELFF. The CDR3 bases that were read are TGCGCCAGCAGTCGTGGAGGGGACACCGGGGAG.

The CDR3 protein is CASSLGHGDYGYTF. The part of the CDR3 DNA that was read is TGTGCCAGCAGCTTAGGACACGGTGACTATGGC. The chain uses TRBV7-2 and TRBJ1-2; D gene unclear. Coverage ceases 3 residues before the CDR3 finishes, and the germline J gene fills in the end. Germline V CDR1 and CDR2: SGHTA, FQGNSA. This CDR3 spans 14 amino acids. The V gene lost 1 base and the J gene lost 3 bases, with 9 bases spanning the gap. The complete variable domain, with remaining parts taken from reference TRBV7-2 and TRBJ1-2, reads GAGVSQSPSNKVTEKGKDVELRCDPISGHTALYWYRQSLGQGLEFLIYFQGNSAPDKSGLPSDRFSAERTGGSVSTLTIQRTQQEDSAVYLCASSLGHGDYGYTFGSGTRLTVV.

In the case of this clone: The DNA ends 3 residues before the CDR3 does, and the rest of the CDR3 is filled in from the germline J gene. The J gene is TRBJ2-2, the V gene TRBV5-1, with TRBD2 identical over 8 bases. With V trimmed by 4 bases and J by 7 bases, 3 bases remained unmatched. This CDR3 has 13 residues. Germline loops: CDR1 SGHRS, CDR2 YFSETQ. CDR3 bases read: TGCGCCAGCAGCCCGGGGGGGCGCGGGGAG. Encoded protein: CASSPGGRGE. The full CDR3 protein is CASSPGGRGELFF.

As concerns this clone: The CDR3 extends 3 residues past the end of the read, so its final part is completed from the germline J gene. V is TRBV18 and J is TRBJ2-7, with TRBD1 identical over 7 bases. The germline V gene encodes CDR1 KGHSH and CDR2 LQKENI. The CDR3 contains 15 residues. V shed 1 base, J shed 1 base, and the junction held 4 bases outside the gene matches. CDR3 DNA (partial): TGTGCCAGCTCACCACGTACAGGGGTGTCCTACGAG. Translation: CASSPRTGVSYE. The complete CDR3 reads CASSPRTGVSYEQYF.

Details on this clone: The read stops 3 residues short of the end of the CDR3; the missing end is completed from the germline J gene. This sequence joins TRBV30 and TRBJ2-3, with D possibly TRBD2 on 6 matching bases. The V end was cut by 1 base, the J end by 4 bases, with 9 bases between. CDR1 is GTSNPN and CDR2 is SVGIG in the germline V gene (reference sequence). The CDR3 totals 13 residues. The CDR3 loop reads CAWSGGNADTQYF. The CDR3 bases that were read are TGTGCCTGGAGTGGCGGGAATGCAGATACG.

Concerning this clone: The read is 3 residues too short to cover the CDR3 end, so that end is filled in from the germline J gene. The V call is TRBV2, the J call TRBJ1-2; TRBD1 matches at 10 bases. The CDR3 consists of 14 residues. Per the germline V gene, CDR1 is SNHLY and CDR2 is FYNNEI. Trimming removed 6 bases from V and 0 bases from J; junction bases left unmatched: 1. CDR3 bases read: TGTGCCAGCAGGGACAGGGGGACTAACTATGGC. It encodes CASRDRGTNYG. The whole CDR3 protein is CASRDRGTNYGYTF.

For this clone: The read is 3 residues too short to cover the CDR3 end, so that end is filled in from the germline J gene. The chain joins TRBV10-3 to TRBJ2-6, with D hard to call. CDR3 size: 10 residues. Looked up from germline, CDR1 is ENHRY and CDR2 is SYGVKD. CDR3 amino acids: CASKPPLLTF. The sequenced CDR3 bases are TGTGCCTCCAAGCCCCCCCTC.

Concerning this clone: Read sequence stops 3 residues before the CDR3 end, and the germline J gene provides the missing end. The chain employs TRBV20-1 and TRBJ1-6, with a possible D match to TRBD1 (6 bases). Per the germline V gene, CDR1 is DFQATT and CDR2 is SNEGSKA (reference sequence). V was shortened by 4 bases and J by 6 bases, with 10 bases between the two germline ends. The length of the CDR3 is 13 residues. Incomplete CDR3 DNA: TGCAGTGCTAAGGGGGATAGTAATTCACCC. It specifies CSAKGDSNSP. The entire CDR3 reads CSAKGDSNSPLHF.

This clone shows up as medium-sized by frequency. The CDR3 is cut off 3 residues early in the read; its end comes from the germline J gene. The genes are TRBV19 and TRBJ1-5; D is perhaps TRBD1 (5 bases). The CDR3 has 16 amino acids. V shed 7 bases and J shed 3 bases, with 19 bases lying between them. The germline gives CDR1 LNHDA, CDR2 SQIVND (reference sequence). CDR3 DNA, as far as it was read: TGTGCCAGTAATATTTACTCCTCAGGGATCAATCAGCCC. This translates into CASNIYSSGINQP. The complete CDR3 sequence is CASNIYSSGINQPQHF.

Note on this clone: The CDR3 extends 3 residues past the end of the read, so its final part is completed from the germline J gene. J is TRBJ1-1 and V is TRBV5-1, with D perhaps TRBD1 (6 bases). This CDR3 contains 13 residues. V was trimmed by 4 bases and J by 3 bases, leaving 10 bases between them. Germline loops: CDR1 SGHRS, CDR2 YFSETQ. The sequenced part of the CDR3 DNA is TGCGCCAGCAGCCCGCAGGGGTACACTGAA. Translated: CASSPQGYTE. The CDR3, in full, reads CASSPQGYTEAFF.

A remark on this clone: The missing CDR3 end, 3 residues past where the read stops, is filled in from the germline J gene. The V and J genes are TRBV10-2 and TRBJ2-1, with TRBD1 as a possible D gene (5 bases). Germline V CDR1 and CDR2: WSHSY, SAAADI. The CDR3 runs 15 residues. Trimming took off 4 bases at V and 0 bases at J, with 10 bases between the two ends. The DNA read from the CDR3 is TGCGCCAGCAGTGCTGGGGCACTCTCCTACAATGAG. This encodes CASSAGALSYNE. The CDR3, in full, reads CASSAGALSYNEQFF.

CDR3 sequence reads: CASSRHPSWELFF. The sequenced CDR3 bases are TGTGCCAGCAGCCGACATCCTTCGTGGGAG. The V gene is TRBV6-2 or TRBV6-3, the J gene TRBJ2-2; no clear D gene. The read terminates 3 residues before the CDR3 end, so the remaining end is supplied by the germline J gene. Germline CDR1 and CDR2: MNHEY and SVGEGT. This CDR3 is built from 13 residues. Trimming removed 6 bases from V and 9 bases from J, with 14 bases in between.

The CDR3 bases that were read are TGTGCCAGCGCGAAGGGCTCGCACGAG. Residues: CASAKGSHE. The entire CDR3 reads CASAKGSHEQYF. V gene TRBV2 combines with J gene TRBJ2-7; D gene uncertain. The CDR3 extends 3 residues past the end of the read, so its final part is completed from the germline J gene. In germline, CDR1 is SNHLY, CDR2 FYNNEI. Trimming pared 8 bases from V and 5 bases from J, leaving 13 bases between. The length of the CDR3 is 12 residues.

Points on this clone: The CDR3 end is not reached by the read, which stops 3 residues before it; the germline J gene fills it in. The rearrangement joins TRBV7-3 to TRBJ2-2; possible D gene TRBD1, 6 bases. The CDR3 is 14 amino acids. The germline V gene has CDR1 SGHTA and CDR2 FQGTGA. The CDR3 protein is CASSLRDTSSPLFF. The sequenced CDR3 bases are TGTGCCAGCAGCTTACGGGACACCTCGTCACCG.